These 27 T cell receptor beta chains came from one sample sequenced in a study of T cell repertoires in cytomegalovirus infection. TCRdb analysed the reads with MiXCR anew, one entry per CDR3 protein. The data hold 310,000 or so distinct CDR3 sequences, with 15% to 20% observed a single time. Specimen: PBMCs. These receptors were collected from a human donor in good health (CMV status not recorded). Some clones in this sample may be carry-over from other donors' samples.

This clonotype showed up many times. The rearrangement links TRBV12-3 or TRBV12-4 to TRBJ1-1; a weak D match, TRBD1 (6 bases). V was clipped by 2 bases and J by 4 bases, with 20 bases between them. The CDR3 is 17 amino acids. In DNA, the CDR3 is TGTGCCAGCAGTTTATTGGCTGGGGGCGGGGTGGCCACTGAAGCTTTCTTT. Translated: CASSLLAGGGVATEAFF.

The chain carries TRBV3-1 and TRBJ2-2; D is uncertain. V was cut by 0 bases and J by 2 bases, with 10 bases left in between. Germline values: CDR1 LGHDT, CDR2 YNNKEL (reference sequence). This CDR3 is built from 16 residues. CDR3 nucleotides: TGTGCCAGCAGCCAAGATCTTCGCACCAACACCGGGGAGCTGTTTTTT. Its translation: CASSQDLRTNTGELFF. Complete variable domain (other parts from reference TRBV3-1 and TRBJ2-2): DTAVSQTPKYLVTQMGNDKSIKCEQNLGHDTMYWYKQDSKKFLKIMFSYNNKELIINETVPNRFSPKSPDKAHLNLHINSLELGDSAVYFCASSQDLRTNTGELFFGEGSRLTVL.

This clonotype was observed a few times. V and J are TRBV5-1 and TRBJ1-6; 9 bases agree with TRBD1. There are 16 residues in the CDR3. J was trimmed by 9 bases and V by 4 bases; bases with no gene match: 11. CDR1 SGHRS and CDR2 YFSETQ come from the germline V gene. The CDR3 loop is CASSETTGGVGSPLHF. The DNA of the CDR3 is TGCGCCAGCAGCGAAACAACAGGGGGCGTAGGTTCACCCCTCCACTTT.

The rearrangement links TRBV10-2 to TRBJ1-1; 8 nucleotides align to TRBD1. J lost 7 bases, V lost 4 bases, and 5 bases had no gene match. CDR1 is WSHSY and CDR2 is SAAADI in the germline V gene. CDR3 length: 13 residues. This CDR3 reads CASSGTGSGEAFF. The CDR3 DNA follows: TGCGCCAGCAGTGGGACAGGGTCGGGTGAAGCTTTCTTT.

In its sample, this clonotype was seen a few times. The V and J genes are TRBV5-4 and TRBJ2-1; 8 positions agree with TRBD1. The germline V gene encodes CDR1 SGHNT and CDR2 YYREEE (reference sequence). V lost 3 bases, J lost 6 bases, and 11 bases stayed unmatched. The CDR3 extends over 16 amino acids. DNA of the CDR3: TGTGCCAGCAGCTCGAGGACAGGGAGGAGCGGCAATGAGCAGTTCTTC. Its protein is CASSSRTGRSGNEQFF.

The chain uses TRBV2 and TRBJ2-2; D is uncertain. The ends were cut back, 4 bases at V and 4 bases at J, with 7 bases in the middle. The germline V gene has CDR1 SNHLY and CDR2 FYNNEI. CDR3 size: 13 residues. The CDR3 region is CASSGQITGELFF. The CDR3 DNA is TGTGCCAGCAGTGGGCAGATCACCGGGGAGCTGTTTTTT. Based on the CDR3 plus reference TRBV2 and TRBJ2-2, the full variable domain is EPEVTQTPSHQVTQMGQEVILRCVPISNHLYFYWYRQILGQKVEFLVSFYNNEISEKSEIFDDQFSVERPDGSNFTLKIRSTKLEDSAMYFCASSGQITGELFFGEGSRLTVL.

This clonotype was seen many times. One junction end does not reproduce the germline sequence, and a read error may be involved. The V call is TRBV7-6, the J call TRBJ2-3; D unresolved. Germline V gives CDR1 SGHVS, CDR2 FNYEAQ. The CDR3 is made up of 13 amino acids. CDR3 loop: CASSLTSVDTQYF. CDR3 nucleotides: TGTGCTAGCAGCCTTACAAGTGTCGATACGCAGTATTTT.

There are a few counts of this clonotype. CDR3 in amino acids: CAAKTGMNTEAFF. CDR3 nucleotides: TGTGCCGCAAAGACAGGGATGAACACTGAAGCTTTCTTT. This rearrangement joins TRBV2 to TRBJ1-1, with 7 nucleotides matching TRBD1. The V gene end was trimmed by 11 bases and the J gene end by 0 bases; junction bases not matched to a gene: 6. CDR1 and CDR2 from the germline V gene are SNHLY and FYNNEI. This CDR3 region has 13 residues.

V gene TRBV12-3 or TRBV12-4 combines with J gene TRBJ2-3, with D possibly being TRBD1 (5 bases). The CDR3 runs to 16 residues. V lost 5 bases, J lost 3 bases, and 18 bases lay in between. The CDR3 DNA follows: TGTGCCAGCAGTCTAACAGGCTATTCAGGAACAGATACGCAGTATTTT. Translating it yields CASSLTGYSGTDTQYF.

This clonotype showed up just a few times. The chain uses TRBV20-1 and TRBJ2-1; 8 nucleotides match TRBD1. Germline trimming cut 6 bases from V and 0 bases from J; bases unmatched to any gene: 4. The CDR3 is made up of 14 amino acids. The germline V gene encodes CDR1 DFQATT and CDR2 SNEGSKA (reference sequence). The CDR3 DNA reads as TGCAGTGCGAAAACAGGGGGCTCCTACAATGAGCAGTTCTTC. It specifies CSAKTGGSYNEQFF.

This clonotype was counted at least ten times. CDR3 in DNA: TGTGCCAGCAGCTTTACCGCGAACACCGGGGAGCTGTTTTTT. Translation gives CASSFTANTGELFF. J is TRBJ2-2 and V is TRBV7-9; D remains unclear. The CDR3 has 14 amino acids. Germline loops: CDR1 SEHNR, CDR2 FQNEAQ (reference sequence). Deletions cut 3 bases from V and 0 bases from J, with 5 bases between.

This clonotype was counted a few times. The CDR3, as DNA: TGCGCCAGCAGCTTGGGTCCGCGGGAGTCTTACAATGAGCAGTTCTTC. Translated, it gives CASSLGPRESYNEQFF. J is TRBJ2-1 and V is TRBV5-1; 7 nucleotides agree with TRBD2. The CDR3 loop spans 16 amino acids. Germline lookup yields CDR1 SGHRS and CDR2 YFSETQ. With V trimmed by 0 bases and J by 4 bases, 7 bases remained unmatched.

The V gene is TRBV10-3, the J gene TRBJ1-1; the D is unclear. This CDR3 has 12 residues. Trimming took 8 bases from V and 2 from J, leaving 9 bases between them. Germline V gene data show CDR1 as ENHRY and CDR2 as SYGVKD. The CDR3 spells CAIGRGNTEAFF. In DNA, the CDR3 is TGTGCCATCGGCAGAGGAAACACTGAAGCTTTCTTT.

J is TRBJ1-1 and V is TRBV19; D perhaps matches TRBD1 (6 bases). The CDR3 totals 13 residues. Germline CDR1 LNHDA, CDR2 SQIVND (reference sequence). The V gene lost 4 bases and the J gene lost 4 bases, with 10 bases spanning the gap. The DNA for the CDR3 is TGTGCCAGTAGTACAGGGGCCGGCACTGAAGCTTTCTTT. Translated, it gives CASSTGAGTEAFF.

The CDR3 here is CASSPPIGRGSYNEQFF. The DNA for the CDR3 is TGTGCCAGCTCACCACCGATTGGCAGGGGGTCCTACAATGAGCAGTTCTTC. The genes are TRBV18 and TRBJ2-1, with TRBD1 matching over 7 bases. The CDR3 is 17 amino acids. Germline values: CDR1 KGHSH, CDR2 LQKENI. Germline trimming cut 0 bases from V and 1 base from J; bases unmatched to any gene: 6.

The genes are TRBV9 and TRBJ1-6; D might be TRBD1 (5 bases). The CDR3 is 13 amino acids. V was pared by 4 bases and J by 13 bases, with 15 bases between. Germline assignment: CDR1 SGDLS and CDR2 YYNGEE. CDR3 nucleotides: TGTGCCAGCAGCCTTCGGGAGACAGCTCCCCTCCACTTT. Its translation: CASSLRETAPLHF.

This clonotype was seen a few times. The chain has TRBV28 and TRBJ2-1, with D perhaps assigned TRBD1 or TRBD2 (5 bases each). Per germline, CDR1 MDHEN and CDR2 SYDVKM. CDR3 length: 14 residues. V dropped 5 bases and J dropped 7 bases, with 15 bases sitting between them. The CDR3 DNA is TGTGCCAGCAGTGCCCAGGGCGGGTGGAATGAGCAGTTCTTC. Amino acids: CASSAQGGWNEQFF.

This clonotype was seen many times. The V gene is TRBV7-8, the J gene TRBJ1-5, with D possibly being TRBD1 (6 bases). V was shortened by 4 bases and J by 3 bases, with 13 bases between the two germline ends. The length of the CDR3 is 15 residues. CDR1 and CDR2 (germline): SGHVS, FQNEAQ. The CDR3 DNA is TGTGCCAGCAGCTACCTCACAGGGTACAATCAGCCCCAGCATTTT. Translation gives CASSYLTGYNQPQHF.

This clonotype was counted at least ten times. This chain joins TRBV7-9 and TRBJ1-2; D gene unclear. V lost 2 bases, J lost 8 bases, and 6 bases lay in between. CDR1 is SEHNR, CDR2 FQNEAQ, per germline (reference sequence). There are 11 residues in the CDR3. The CDR3 spells CASSLYEGYTF. The DNA of the CDR3 is TGTGCCAGCAGCTTATATGAGGGCTACACCTTC.

The chain links TRBV4-1 to TRBJ1-1; D may be TRBD1 (5 bases). The CDR3 is 13 residues long. Looked up from germline, CDR1 is MGHRA and CDR2 is YSYEKL. The germline V and J ends were trimmed by 1 base and 5 bases, with 8 bases remaining between them. CDR3 sequence reads: CASSQVGETEAFF. CDR3 coding DNA: TGCGCCAGCAGCCAAGTAGGGGAGACTGAAGCTTTCTTT.

The sample holds a few counts of this clonotype. V is TRBV27 and J is TRBJ1-5; D perhaps matches TRBD1 (5 bases). Germline CDR1 reads MNHEY; CDR2 reads SMNVEV (reference sequence). The CDR3 totals 16 residues. Trimming took off 6 bases at V and 4 bases at J, with 19 bases between the two ends. The chain's CDR3 is CASSRNPGPRNQPQHF. The CDR3 nucleotides are TGTGCCAGCAGCCGAAACCCGGGACCGCGAAATCAGCCCCAGCATTTT.

The chain links TRBV27 to TRBJ1-2; no firm D call. V lost 0 bases, J lost 5 bases, and 10 bases lay in between. This CDR3 comprises 14 residues. Germline assignment: CDR1 MNHEY and CDR2 SMNVEV (reference sequence). CDR3 loop: CASSLSGNLYGYTF. DNA of the CDR3: TGTGCCAGCAGTTTATCCGGCAATCTTTATGGCTACACCTTC.

This clonotype was seen ten or more times. The chain links TRBV7-2 to TRBJ1-2; 7 nucleotides match TRBD1. Germline-derived CDR1 and CDR2 are SGHTA and FQGNSA. Germline trimming cut 4 bases from V and 12 bases from J; bases unmatched to any gene: 11. The CDR3 extends over 13 amino acids. The CDR3 is CASSSGGPISHTF. CDR3 bases: TGTGCCAGCAGCTCAGGGGGTCCCATCTCTCACACCTTC.

This clonotype was found a few times. V gene TRBV12-3 or TRBV12-4 combines with J gene TRBJ1-2; 9 nucleotides align to TRBD1. V lost 6 bases, J lost 8 bases, and 7 bases stayed unmatched. The CDR3 is 13 residues long. The CDR3 DNA is TGTGCCAGCAGCTGGGACAGGGCGGTGGGCTACACCTTC. It encodes CASSWDRAVGYTF.

This clonotype was picked up many times. The V gene is TRBV19, the J gene TRBJ2-7, with D possibly TRBD1 on 6 matching bases. CDR3 size: 14 residues. Germline CDR1 reads LNHDA; CDR2 reads SQIVND (reference sequence). V lost 6 bases to trimming and J lost 0 bases, with 12 bases between them. The DNA for the CDR3 is TGTGCCAGTAGACCGACAGGATACTCCTACGAGCAGTACTTC. Amino acids: CASRPTGYSYEQYF.

This clonotype has a handful of counts. The chain combines TRBV4-1 with TRBJ2-2; perhaps TRBD2 as D (7 bases). The germline V gene has CDR1 MGHRA and CDR2 YSYEKL. V gave up 10 bases and J gave up 4 bases, with 16 bases separating them. This CDR3 is 14 amino acids long. This CDR3 is CATGRGGVTGELFF. The CDR3, as DNA: TGCGCCACCGGCCGCGGGGGCGTCACCGGGGAGCTGTTTTTT.

This clonotype was seen many times. CDR3 protein: CASSIQGLGGQPQHF. The CDR3 DNA sequence: TGTGCCAGCAGTATTCAGGGCCTAGGGGGCCAGCCCCAGCATTTT. This chain joins TRBV6-1 and TRBJ1-5; 7 bases are shared with TRBD1. The CDR3 extends over 15 amino acids. CDR1 MNHNS and CDR2 SASEGT come from the germline V gene. Losses at the gene ends were 5 bases for V and 7 bases for J; bases not matched to a gene: 11.